The 30 T cell receptor beta chains presented below share a single source sample, sequenced in a study of identical twins. Via MiXCR, TCRdb re-called the 5' RACE reads, giving one row per CDR3 protein. The sample yields more than 650,000 distinct CDR3 sequences, roughly 6% seen once. Sequencing was performed on naive T cells sorted from blood. The receptors stem from a man between 18 and 35 years old in good health.

This clonotype was recorded a few times. The chain couples TRBV10-2 to TRBJ2-1, with TRBD2 as a possible D gene (6 bases). V was pared by 0 bases and J by 6 bases, with 15 bases between. CDR1 and CDR2 from the germline V gene are WSHSY and SAAADI. The CDR3 has 16 residues. This chain's CDR3 is CASSESSRAGGNEQFF. The CDR3 DNA reads as TGCGCCAGCAGTGAGTCGTCCCGGGCCGGGGGCAATGAGCAGTTCTTC.

This clonotype was detected ten times or more. The J gene is TRBJ2-1, the V gene TRBV29-1; 9 positions match TRBD1. The J segment lost 4 bases and the V segment lost 3 bases, leaving 4 bases of the junction unmatched. This CDR3 has 14 residues. Germline-derived CDR1 and CDR2 are SQVTM and ANQGSEA. CDR3 region: CSVEGQGQYNEQFF. The CDR3 bases are TGCAGCGTTGAGGGACAGGGACAATACAATGAGCAGTTCTTC.

There are many counts of this clonotype. V is TRBV5-1 and J is TRBJ2-5, with 12 bases matching TRBD2. V shed 3 bases, J shed 1 base, and the junction held 4 bases outside the gene matches. Germline CDR1 and CDR2: SGHRS and YFSETQ. The CDR3 loop spans 16 amino acids. CDR3 protein: CASSWGTSGPQETQYF. The CDR3 DNA reads TGCGCCAGCAGCTGGGGGACTAGCGGGCCCCAAGAGACCCAGTACTTC.

This sequence joins TRBV4-2 and TRBJ2-2, with D possibly TRBD2 on 5 matching bases. This CDR3 has 15 residues. V was cut by 3 bases and J by 6 bases, with 14 bases left in between. Germline V gives CDR1 LGHNA, CDR2 YNFKEQ. The CDR3 bases are TGTGCCAGCAGCCACGATTTCGGGGAAGCCGGGGAGCTGTTTTTT. As protein: CASSHDFGEAGELFF.

This clonotype appeared many times. This CDR3 reads CATSRARYEKLFF. CDR3 sequence (DNA): TGTGCCACCAGCAGAGCCCGGTATGAAAAACTGTTTTTT. V gene TRBV15 combines with J gene TRBJ1-4; D is undetermined. V lost 1 base to trimming and J lost 6 bases, with 6 bases between them. Germline-derived CDR1 and CDR2 are LNHNV and YYDKDF (reference sequence). CDR3 length: 13 amino acids.

The chain has TRBV4-2 and TRBJ2-7; D might be TRBD1 (5 bases). The CDR3 contains 15 residues. Looked up from germline, CDR1 is LGHNA and CDR2 is YNFKEQ. The V end lost 1 base, the J end lost 0 bases, and 10 bases lay between the germline ends. DNA of the CDR3: TGTGCCAGCAGCCAAGGTGGGGCGGACTCCTACGAGCAGTACTTC. The encoded protein is CASSQGGADSYEQYF.

This clonotype was observed many times. The chain links TRBV7-9 to TRBJ2-4; TRBD2 agrees at 8 bases. The CDR3 length is 17 residues. Germline V gene lookup returns CDR1 SEHNR and CDR2 FQNEAQ (reference sequence). The trim removed 5 bases at V and 1 base at J, leaving 10 bases unmatched. CDR3 loop: CASSGFTSGYAKNIQYF. CDR3 nucleotides: TGTGCCAGCAGCGGCTTTACTAGCGGATATGCCAAAAACATTCAGTACTTC. The complete variable domain, with remaining parts taken from reference TRBV7-9 and TRBJ2-4, reads DTGVSQNPRHKITKRGQNVTFRCDPISEHNRLYWYRQTLGQGPEFLTYFQNEAQLEKSRLLSDRFSAERPKGSFSTLEIQRTEQGDSAMYLCASSGFTSGYAKNIQYFGAGTRLSVL.

As for this clonotype: Germline and junction disagree at one end, which may indicate a read error. The chain combines TRBV24-1 with TRBJ2-3, with D uncertain. The CDR3 is 12 residues long. Looked up from germline, CDR1 is KGHDR and CDR2 is SFDVKD. CDR3 in DNA: TGTGCCACCAGTGATTTTGGCAGGAGCAATAGTTTT. It is translated as CATSDFGRSNSF.

This clonotype was found a few times. The gene calls are TRBV7-3 and TRBJ2-3; maybe TRBD1 (5 bases). Trimming removed 0 bases from V and 0 bases from J, with 19 bases in between. This CDR3 is built from 19 residues. The germline V gene encodes CDR1 SGHTA and CDR2 FQGTGA. The CDR3 here is CASSLTGLTASPSTDTQYF. The CDR3 DNA is TGTGCCAGCAGCTTAACGGGGCTGACGGCCAGCCCGAGCACAGATACGCAGTATTTT.

There are many counts of this clonotype. The chain combines TRBV7-7 with TRBJ2-1; TRBD1 is a possible D gene (6 bases). V gave up 4 bases and J gave up 6 bases, with 7 bases separating them. CDR1 is SSHAT, CDR2 FNYEAQ, per germline (reference sequence). The CDR3 runs 12 residues. The CDR3: CASSSDSNEQFF. The CDR3 DNA reads TGTGCCAGCAGCTCGGACAGCAATGAGCAGTTCTTC.

This clonotype occurred many times. V and J are TRBV12-3 or TRBV12-4 and TRBJ1-2, with 7 bases fitting TRBD1. The CDR3 contains 15 residues. Trimming cost V 2 bases and J 7 bases; bases outside gene matches: 10. The CDR3 here is CASSLRGGGEIGYTF. CDR3 DNA: TGTGCCAGCAGTTTAAGAGGAGGGGGCGAAATTGGCTACACCTTC.

Remarks on this clonotype: Its ends do not fully match the called genes, so a read error is possible. The chain links TRBV30 to TRBJ2-1, with D uncertain. CDR1 GTSNPN and CDR2 SVGIG come from the germline V gene (reference sequence). The CDR3 consists of 14 residues. CDR3 sequence: CSWSVFLVRNEQFF. The CDR3 DNA is TGTTCCTGGAGTGTTTTCCTCGTGAGGAATGAGCAGTTCTTC.

The rearrangement joins TRBV20-1 to TRBJ2-1; D may be TRBD1 (5 bases). V lost 5 bases, J lost 0 bases, and 11 bases lay in between. This CDR3 is 14 amino acids long. The germline CDR1 and CDR2 sequences are DFQATT and SNEGSKA (reference sequence). The CDR3: CSAHRQSSYNEQFF. The CDR3 nucleotides read TGCAGTGCTCACCGACAGTCCTCCTACAATGAGCAGTTCTTC.

Only a few counts were recorded for this clonotype. V and J are TRBV5-6 and TRBJ2-2; no clear D. Germline loops: CDR1 SGHDT, CDR2 YYEEEE. Deletions cut 3 bases from V and 1 base from J, with 7 bases between. There are 14 residues in the CDR3. As DNA, the CDR3 is TGTGCCAGCAGCTGGGCCCTGAACACCGGGGAGCTGTTTTTT. Protein product: CASSWALNTGELFF.

This clonotype was observed many times. The chain recombines TRBV12-3 or TRBV12-4 with TRBJ2-3, with 13 bases aligning to TRBD2. V shed 5 bases and J 6 bases; nucleotides not matched to a gene: 5. The CDR3 is 15 amino acids. The CDR3 loop is CASSLGLAGVDTQYF. The DNA for the CDR3 is TGTGCCAGCAGTCTCGGACTAGCGGGAGTGGATACGCAGTATTTT.

This clonotype was recorded a few times. This CDR3 is CAVATSGRISGELFF. The DNA for the CDR3 is TGTGCCGTTGCAACTAGCGGGAGGATCTCCGGGGAGCTGTTTTTT. The chain employs TRBV6-2 or TRBV6-3 and TRBJ2-2; 12 positions match TRBD2. V gave up 11 bases and J gave up 6 bases; unmatched junction bases: 10. The CDR3 covers 15 residues. Germline values: CDR1 MNHEY, CDR2 SVGEGT.

This clonotype was observed many times. The chain joins TRBV4-1 to TRBJ1-3, with a possible D match to TRBD1 (5 bases). The CDR3 consists of 15 residues. V was cut by 10 bases and J by 0 bases, with 16 bases left in between. Looked up from germline, CDR1 is MGHRA and CDR2 is YSYEKL. CDR3 DNA sequence: TGCGCCACCGCCAGGGTAGACCTCTCTGGAAACACCATATATTTT. Amino acids: CATARVDLSGNTIYF.

In this sample, this clonotype turned up many times. In DNA form, the CDR3 reads TGTGCCAGCTGTTCGGTTTCGAACACCGGGGAGCTGTTTTTT. Its translation is CASCSVSNTGELFF. The V and J genes are TRBV6-5 and TRBJ2-2; D gene uncertain. The V end lost 8 bases, the J end lost 0 bases, and 10 bases lay between the germline ends. From germline, CDR1 is MNHEY and CDR2 SVGAGI. There are 14 residues in the CDR3.

The chain joins TRBV4-3 to TRBJ1-5; no definite D call. There are 15 residues in the CDR3. Germline CDR1 and CDR2: LGHNA and YSLEER. The germline V and J ends were trimmed by 0 bases and 4 bases, with 10 bases remaining between them. CDR3 bases: TGCGCCAGCAGCCAAGAATCGGGATGGAATCAGCCCCAGCATTTT. It codes for CASSQESGWNQPQHF.

The chain recombines TRBV15 with TRBJ2-5; 8 bases are a match to TRBD2. CDR1 and CDR2 from the germline V gene are LNHNV and YYDKDF (reference sequence). This CDR3 is 16 amino acids long. The J segment lost 3 bases and the V segment lost 1 base, leaving 7 bases of the junction unmatched. The CDR3 DNA reads TGTGCCACCAGCAGAGCCCCCCGGGGGGGAGAAGAGACCCAGTACTTC. Translated: CATSRAPRGGEETQYF.

This clonotype has only a few counts. The rearrangement joins TRBV19 to TRBJ1-6; no definite D call. CDR1 is LNHDA, CDR2 SQIVND, per germline (reference sequence). Trimming shortened V by 3 bases and J by 7 bases, and 7 bases separated the two germline ends. The CDR3 covers 13 residues. The CDR3 sequence: CASSIPSNSPLHF. CDR3 in DNA: TGTGCCAGTAGTATCCCTTCGAATTCACCCCTCCACTTT. The full variable domain, its missing parts supplied by reference TRBV19 and TRBJ1-6, is DGGITQSPKYLFRKEGQNVTLSCEQNLNHDAMYWYRQDPGQGLRLIYYSQIVNDFQKGDIAEGYSVSREKKESFPLTVTSAQKNPTAFYLCASSIPSNSPLHFGNGTRLTVT.

In this sample, this clonotype turned up many times. Germline and junction disagree at one end, which may indicate a read error. The chain is built from TRBV5-6 and TRBJ2-1, with 7 bases that match TRBD2. The CDR3 loop spans 16 amino acids. CDR1 and CDR2 (germline): SGHDT, YYEEEE. The CDR3 region is CASSFRLAAKANHPLF. DNA for the CDR3: TGTGCCAGCAGCTTTCGACTAGCTGCCAAGGCGAATCACCCCCTCTTC.

This sequence joins TRBV7-9 and TRBJ2-3, with D possibly matching TRBD1 (6 bases). V was cut by 7 bases and J by 0 bases, with 20 bases left in between. The CDR3 contains 17 residues. Germline V CDR1 and CDR2: SEHNR, FQNEAQ (reference sequence). The CDR3 spells CASTYGTRRRSTDTQYF. Here the CDR3 DNA reads TGTGCCAGCACCTATGGGACACGGCGGAGGAGCACAGATACGCAGTATTTT.

This clonotype appeared a few times. The chain is built from TRBV12-3 or TRBV12-4 and TRBJ1-1; D gene uncertain. V shed 5 bases and J shed 6 bases, with 7 bases lying between them. This CDR3 region has 11 residues. CDR3: CASSPLAEAFF. CDR3 sequence (DNA): TGTGCCAGCAGTCCCCTTGCTGAAGCTTTCTTT.

V is TRBV6-2 or TRBV6-3 and J is TRBJ2-1, with 9 bases aligning to TRBD2. The CDR3 covers 15 residues. V was clipped by 6 bases and J by 5 bases; unmatched bases: 8. The germline V gene encodes CDR1 MNHEY and CDR2 SVGEGT. Here the CDR3 DNA reads TGTGCCAGCAGGGAGACTAGCGGTTTAAACAATGAGCAGTTCTTC. The encoded protein is CASRETSGLNNEQFF.

CDR3 protein: CASSRSPLGQGRDQPQHF. CDR3 in DNA: TGTGCCAGCAGCCGCTCCCCACTCGGGCAGGGGAGGGATCAGCCCCAGCATTTT. The rearrangement links TRBV6-1 to TRBJ1-5; perhaps TRBD1 as D (6 bases). Trimming cost V 6 bases and J 5 bases, with 26 bases left between them. The germline V gene encodes CDR1 MNHNS and CDR2 SASEGT. The CDR3 sequence is 18 residues long.

This clonotype has at least ten counts. The genes are TRBV2 and TRBJ2-2, with TRBD1 identical over 7 bases. J gave up 2 bases and V 10 bases, and 13 bases lay outside the gene matches. CDR3 length: 16 amino acids. The germline CDR1 and CDR2 sequences are SNHLY and FYNNEI. CDR3 sequence reads: CAIRRQGSPNTGELFF. CDR3 nucleotides: TGTGCCATCCGGAGACAGGGATCGCCCAACACCGGGGAGCTGTTTTTT.

Comment on this clonotype: Its ends do not fully match the called genes, so a read error is possible. The chain has TRBV27 and TRBJ2-1, with D perhaps matching TRBD2 (6 bases). The V gene's germline CDR1 is MNHEY and CDR2 SMNVEV (reference sequence). The CDR3 length is 15 residues. The CDR3 loop reads CASTPVGSSYNEQIF. Here the CDR3 DNA reads TGTGCCAGCACCCCGGTCGGGAGCTCCTACAATGAGCAGATCTTC.

At least ten counts were recorded for this clonotype. J is TRBJ2-2 and V is TRBV10-3; the D gene is possibly TRBD2 (6 bases). The germline V and J ends were trimmed by 3 bases and 2 bases, with 16 bases remaining between them. The germline V gene encodes CDR1 ENHRY and CDR2 SYGVKD. This CDR3 comprises 17 residues. The CDR3 loop is CAISEFPGLTNTGELFF. The CDR3, as DNA: TGTGCCATCAGTGAATTCCCGGGACTTACTAACACCGGGGAGCTGTTTTTT.

This clonotype has more than one count but fewer than ten. This rearrangement joins TRBV9 to TRBJ2-2; 8 bases agree with TRBD2. Germline assignment: CDR1 SGDLS and CDR2 YYNGEE. J gave up 7 bases and V 2 bases, and 4 bases lay outside the gene matches. The CDR3 consists of 14 residues. The chain's CDR3 is CASSVLSGGGELFF. The CDR3 nucleotides are TGTGCCAGCAGCGTCCTCAGCGGGGGCGGGGAGCTGTTTTTT.